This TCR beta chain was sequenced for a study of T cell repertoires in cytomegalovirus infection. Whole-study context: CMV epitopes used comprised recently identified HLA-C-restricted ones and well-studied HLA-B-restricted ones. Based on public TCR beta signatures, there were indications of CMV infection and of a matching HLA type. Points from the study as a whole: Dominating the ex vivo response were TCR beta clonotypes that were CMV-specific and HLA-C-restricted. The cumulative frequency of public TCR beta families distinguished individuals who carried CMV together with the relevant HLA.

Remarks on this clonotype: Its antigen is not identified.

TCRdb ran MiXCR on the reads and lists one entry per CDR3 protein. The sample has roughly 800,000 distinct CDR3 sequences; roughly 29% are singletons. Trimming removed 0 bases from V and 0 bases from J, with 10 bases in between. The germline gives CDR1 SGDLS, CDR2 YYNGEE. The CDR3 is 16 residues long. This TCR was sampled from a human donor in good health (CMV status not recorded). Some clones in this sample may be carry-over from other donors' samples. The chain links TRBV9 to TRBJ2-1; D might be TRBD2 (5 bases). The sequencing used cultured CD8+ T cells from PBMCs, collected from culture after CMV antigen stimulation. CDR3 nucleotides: TGTGCCAGCAGCGTAGTGGCCAGCGGCTCCTACAATGAGCAGTTCTTC. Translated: CASSVVASGSYNEQFF.